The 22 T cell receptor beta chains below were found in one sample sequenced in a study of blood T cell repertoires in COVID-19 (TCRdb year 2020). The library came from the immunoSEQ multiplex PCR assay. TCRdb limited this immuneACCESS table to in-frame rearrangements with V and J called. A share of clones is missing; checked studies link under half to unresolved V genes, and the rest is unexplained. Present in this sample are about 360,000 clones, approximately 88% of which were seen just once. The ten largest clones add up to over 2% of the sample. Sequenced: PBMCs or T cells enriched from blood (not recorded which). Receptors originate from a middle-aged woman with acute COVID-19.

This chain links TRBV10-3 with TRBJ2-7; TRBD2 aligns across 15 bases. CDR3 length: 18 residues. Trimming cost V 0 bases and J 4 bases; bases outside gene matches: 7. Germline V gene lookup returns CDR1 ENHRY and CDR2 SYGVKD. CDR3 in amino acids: CAISESFGGTSGGYEQYF. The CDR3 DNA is TGTGCCATCAGTGAGTCATTTGGCGGGACTAGCGGGGGGTACGAGCAGTACTTC.

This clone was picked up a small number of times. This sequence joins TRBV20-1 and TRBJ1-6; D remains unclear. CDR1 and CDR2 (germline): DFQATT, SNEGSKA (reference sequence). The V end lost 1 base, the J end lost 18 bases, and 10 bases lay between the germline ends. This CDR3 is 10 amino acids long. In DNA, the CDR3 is TGCAGTGCTAGAGGGGCCCAAACCCACTTT. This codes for CSARGAQTHF.

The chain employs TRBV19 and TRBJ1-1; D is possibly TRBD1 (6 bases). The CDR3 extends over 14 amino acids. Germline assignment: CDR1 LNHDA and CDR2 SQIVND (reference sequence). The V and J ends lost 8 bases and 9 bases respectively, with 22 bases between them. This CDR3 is CASLPHRELAQAFF. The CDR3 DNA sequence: TGTGCCAGTCTTCCGCACAGGGAATTGGCTCAAGCTTTCTTT.

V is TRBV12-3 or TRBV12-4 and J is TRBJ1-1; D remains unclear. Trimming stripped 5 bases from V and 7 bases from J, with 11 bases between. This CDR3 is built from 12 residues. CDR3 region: CASSPLPGEAFF. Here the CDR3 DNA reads TGTGCCAGCAGTCCCCTCCCGGGTGAAGCTTTCTTT.

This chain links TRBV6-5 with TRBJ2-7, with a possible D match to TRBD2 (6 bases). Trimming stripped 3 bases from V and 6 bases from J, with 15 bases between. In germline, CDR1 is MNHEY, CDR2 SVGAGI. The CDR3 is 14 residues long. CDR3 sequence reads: CASSYAGIGGEQYF. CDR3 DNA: TGTGCCAGCAGTTATGCCGGGATCGGGGGCGAGCAGTACTTC.

The DNA for the CDR3 is TGTGCCAGCAGCCTCGGGACACAAGCCACCAGCTACACCTTC. This sequence encodes CASSLGTQATSYTF. The chain recombines TRBV28 with TRBJ1-2; TRBD1 is a possible D gene (6 bases). The CDR3 runs 14 residues. Germline assignment: CDR1 MDHEN and CDR2 SYDVKM. V shed 6 bases and J shed 9 bases, with 20 bases lying between them.

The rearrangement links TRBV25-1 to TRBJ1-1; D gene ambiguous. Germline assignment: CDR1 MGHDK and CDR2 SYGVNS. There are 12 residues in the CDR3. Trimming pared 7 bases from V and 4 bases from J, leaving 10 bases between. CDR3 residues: CASTAGSTEAFF. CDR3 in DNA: TGTGCCAGCACTGCGGGCAGCACTGAAGCTTTCTTT. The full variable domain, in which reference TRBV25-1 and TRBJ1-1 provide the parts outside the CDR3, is EADIYQTPRYLVIGTGKKITLECSQTMGHDKMYWYQQDPGMELHLIHYSYGVNSTEKGDLSSESTVSRIRTEHFPLTLESARPSHTSQYLCASTAGSTEAFFGQGTRLTVV.

CDR3 amino acids: CASSRTQGDSPLHF. The CDR3 nucleotides read TGTGCCAGCAGCCGGACGCAGGGGGATTCACCCCTCCACTTT. This chain uses TRBV5-6 with TRBJ1-6; TRBD1 matches 7 bases. Germline-derived CDR1 and CDR2 are SGHDT and YYEEEE. This CDR3 is built from 14 residues. With V trimmed by 4 bases and J by 8 bases, 6 bases remained unmatched.

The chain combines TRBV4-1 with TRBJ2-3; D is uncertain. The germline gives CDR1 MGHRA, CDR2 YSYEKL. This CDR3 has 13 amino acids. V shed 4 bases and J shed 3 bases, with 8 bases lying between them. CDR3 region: CASSRPGTDTQYF. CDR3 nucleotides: TGCGCCAGCAGCCGCCCCGGTACAGATACGCAGTATTTT.

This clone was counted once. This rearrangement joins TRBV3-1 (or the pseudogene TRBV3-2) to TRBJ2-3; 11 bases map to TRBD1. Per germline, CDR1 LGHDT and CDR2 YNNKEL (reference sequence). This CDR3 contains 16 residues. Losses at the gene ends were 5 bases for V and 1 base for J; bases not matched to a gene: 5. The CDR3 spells CASSGGGQGGTDTQYF. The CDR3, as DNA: TGTGCCAGCAGCGGCGGGGGACAGGGGGGCACAGATACGCAGTATTTT.

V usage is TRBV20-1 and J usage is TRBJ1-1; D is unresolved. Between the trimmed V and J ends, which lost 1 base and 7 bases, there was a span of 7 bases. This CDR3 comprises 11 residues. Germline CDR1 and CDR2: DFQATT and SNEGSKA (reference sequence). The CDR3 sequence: CSARAVFEAFF. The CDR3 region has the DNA TGCAGTGCTAGAGCCGTTTTTGAAGCTTTCTTT.

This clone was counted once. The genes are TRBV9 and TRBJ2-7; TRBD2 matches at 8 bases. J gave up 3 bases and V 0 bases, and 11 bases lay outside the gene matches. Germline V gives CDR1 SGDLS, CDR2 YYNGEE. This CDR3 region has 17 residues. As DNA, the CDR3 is TGTGCCAGCAGCGTAGACGGGTCGGGGGGGACCTACTACGAGCAGTACTTC. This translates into CASSVDGSGGTYYEQYF.

The CDR3 is CASSPGFFGYTF. CDR3 nucleotide sequence: TGTGCCAGCAGTCCGGGGTTCTTTGGCTACACCTTC. This rearrangement joins TRBV12-3 or TRBV12-4 to TRBJ1-2; no definite D call. With 5 bases removed from V and 7 bases from J, the gap between germline ends came to 11 bases. The CDR3 is made up of 12 amino acids.

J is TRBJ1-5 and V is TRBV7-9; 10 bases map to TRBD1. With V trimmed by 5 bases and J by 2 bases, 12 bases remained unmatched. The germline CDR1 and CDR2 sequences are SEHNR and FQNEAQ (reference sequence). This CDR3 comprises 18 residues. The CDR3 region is CASSRFGTGVSGNQPQHF. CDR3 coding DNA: TGTGCCAGCAGCCGATTCGGGACAGGGGTTAGTGGCAATCAGCCCCAGCATTTT.

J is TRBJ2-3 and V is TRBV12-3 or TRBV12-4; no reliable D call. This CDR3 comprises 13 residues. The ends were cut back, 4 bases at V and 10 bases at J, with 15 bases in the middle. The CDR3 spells CASSSSGTPPQYF. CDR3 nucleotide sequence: TGTGCCAGCAGTTCATCAGGTACCCCCCCGCAGTATTTT.

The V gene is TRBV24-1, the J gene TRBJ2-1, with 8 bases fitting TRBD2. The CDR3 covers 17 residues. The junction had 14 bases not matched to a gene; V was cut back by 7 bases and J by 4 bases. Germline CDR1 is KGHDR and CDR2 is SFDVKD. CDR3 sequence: CATSDSERGLLYNEQFF. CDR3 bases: TGTGCCACCAGCGATAGCGAGCGGGGGCTATTATACAATGAGCAGTTCTTC.

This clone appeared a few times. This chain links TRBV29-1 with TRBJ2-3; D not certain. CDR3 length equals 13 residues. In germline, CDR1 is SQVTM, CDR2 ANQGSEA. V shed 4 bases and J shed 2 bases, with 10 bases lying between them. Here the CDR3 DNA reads TGCAGCGTTGGCGACATTCCCACAGATACGCAGTATTTT. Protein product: CSVGDIPTDTQYF.

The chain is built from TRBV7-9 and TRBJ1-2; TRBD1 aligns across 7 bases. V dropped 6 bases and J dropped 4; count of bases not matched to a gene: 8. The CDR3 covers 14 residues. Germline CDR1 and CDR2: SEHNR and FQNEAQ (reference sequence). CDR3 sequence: CASREGTDLYGYTF. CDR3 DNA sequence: TGTGCCAGCAGGGAGGGGACAGATCTCTATGGCTACACCTTC.

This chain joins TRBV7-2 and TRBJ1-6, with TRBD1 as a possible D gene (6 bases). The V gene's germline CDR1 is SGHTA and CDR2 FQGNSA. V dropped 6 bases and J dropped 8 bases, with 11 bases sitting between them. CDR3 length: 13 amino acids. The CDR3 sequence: CASSLQGYSPLHF. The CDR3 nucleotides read TGTGCCAGCAGTCTACAGGGTTATTCACCCCTCCACTTT.

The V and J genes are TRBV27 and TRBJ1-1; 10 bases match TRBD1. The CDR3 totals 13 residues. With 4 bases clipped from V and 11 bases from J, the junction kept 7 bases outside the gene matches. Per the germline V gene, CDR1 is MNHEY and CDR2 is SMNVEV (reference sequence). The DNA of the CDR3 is TGTGCCAGCAGTTCGACCCCGGGACAGGGGGCTTTCTTT. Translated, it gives CASSSTPGQGAFF.

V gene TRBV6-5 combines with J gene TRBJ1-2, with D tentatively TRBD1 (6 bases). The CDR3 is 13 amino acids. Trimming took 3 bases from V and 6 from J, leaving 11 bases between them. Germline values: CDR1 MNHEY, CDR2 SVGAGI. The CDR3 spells CASSYGQGHGYTF. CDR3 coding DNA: TGTGCCAGCAGTTATGGGCAGGGGCATGGCTACACCTTC.

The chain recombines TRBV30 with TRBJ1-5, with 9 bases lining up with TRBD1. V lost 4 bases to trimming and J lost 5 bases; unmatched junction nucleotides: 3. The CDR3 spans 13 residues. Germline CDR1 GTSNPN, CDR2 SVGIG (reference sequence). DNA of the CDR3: TGTGCCTGGAACAGGGGGCACGATCAGCCCCAGCATTTT. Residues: CAWNRGHDQPQHF.